This T cell receptor (beta chain) is from a study of blood T cell repertoires in COVID-19. Across the study: COVID-19 samples, acute and convalescent, were from the United States, Italy and Spain.

The CDR3 runs to 12 residues. Germline lookup yields CDR1 ENHRY and CDR2 SYGVKD. The V gene lost 8 bases and the J gene lost 5 bases, with 12 bases spanning the gap. How the authors handled the data: Cell counts per sample came from amplifying reference gene primers. Sequencing used immunoSEQ multiplex PCR; TCRdb keeps in-frame clones, though not all of them. The V and J calls and clone size were taken over from that table, and D and trimming were inferred from the DNA. This table has 210,000 or so clones, about 86% appearing once. The sample was peripheral blood. This chain connects TRBV10-3 to TRBJ2-5; TRBD2 is a possible D gene (6 bases). The sequence was collected from a man aged 18 to 35 with active or convalescent COVID-19. The CDR3 coding sequence is TGTGCCATCGCGGGAAATTGGGAGACCCAGTACTTC. Residues: CAIAGNWETQYF.